This paragraph covers one TCR beta chain sequence. Its target is unknown. The sample is drawn from a study of regulatory T cells in long-lasting Graves disease. Study-level results: Limited samples may have lowered accuracy.

Time point here: newly diagnosed GD, antithyroid drugs for less than 3 months. PBMC-extracted RNA yielded the TCR library. To make TCR beta libraries, researchers used iRepertoire HTBI primers and Arm-PCR of CDR3 regions. TCRdb reprocessed the multiplex PCR reads via MiXCR and lists one record per CDR3 protein. Seen here are roughly 430,000 distinct CDR3 sequences, less than 20% observed once, and the top ten hold around 10%. CDR3 length equals 14 residues. Trimming removed 7 bases from V and 5 bases from J; junction bases left unmatched: 9. These sequences were also reported in another study, on T cells in Graves' hyperthyroidism and ophthalmopathy.

The sequencing here drew on peripheral blood mononuclear cells (PBMCs), taken at new diagnosis, from a patient treated with antithyroid drugs. This sequence was found in a woman aged 30 to 39 with Graves disease. The chain recombines TRBV12-3 or TRBV12-4 with TRBJ1-2, with TRBD1 matching over 8 bases. The CDR3 sequence: CASNSDRGGYGYTF. For the CDR3, the DNA is TGTGCCAGCAACTCAGACAGGGGAGGTTATGGCTACACCTTC.